Detailed here is one T cell receptor beta chain. As yet, its antigen is unknown. Donors came from a validation cohort of about 120 subjects, distinct from the first 666-subject cohort. Clones were sequenced by immunoSEQ multiplex PCR, and TCRdb holds only the in-frame ones, with some missing. The sample yields 40,000 to 55,000 clones, 88% seen once. This sample stems from a study of cytomegalovirus exposure and HLA in healthy donors. Study findings and constraints: There were 164 TCR beta chains listed as cytomegalovirus-associated. Per published reports, the classifier diagnosed cytomegalovirus status with high specificity and sensitivity.

The junction had 3 bases not matched to a gene; V was cut back by 8 bases and J by 3 bases. The germline CDR1 and CDR2 sequences are SEHNR and FQNEAQ (reference sequence). The length of the CDR3 is 13 residues. V and J are TRBV7-9 and TRBJ1-1, with 10 bases aligning to TRBD1. The sequence was obtained from a woman in her twenties or thirties in good health and CMV-seronegative. Sequenced material: PBMCs. The CDR3 region is CASAGQGYTEAFF. Here the CDR3 DNA reads TGTGCCAGCGCGGGACAGGGGTACACTGAAGCTTTCTTT.